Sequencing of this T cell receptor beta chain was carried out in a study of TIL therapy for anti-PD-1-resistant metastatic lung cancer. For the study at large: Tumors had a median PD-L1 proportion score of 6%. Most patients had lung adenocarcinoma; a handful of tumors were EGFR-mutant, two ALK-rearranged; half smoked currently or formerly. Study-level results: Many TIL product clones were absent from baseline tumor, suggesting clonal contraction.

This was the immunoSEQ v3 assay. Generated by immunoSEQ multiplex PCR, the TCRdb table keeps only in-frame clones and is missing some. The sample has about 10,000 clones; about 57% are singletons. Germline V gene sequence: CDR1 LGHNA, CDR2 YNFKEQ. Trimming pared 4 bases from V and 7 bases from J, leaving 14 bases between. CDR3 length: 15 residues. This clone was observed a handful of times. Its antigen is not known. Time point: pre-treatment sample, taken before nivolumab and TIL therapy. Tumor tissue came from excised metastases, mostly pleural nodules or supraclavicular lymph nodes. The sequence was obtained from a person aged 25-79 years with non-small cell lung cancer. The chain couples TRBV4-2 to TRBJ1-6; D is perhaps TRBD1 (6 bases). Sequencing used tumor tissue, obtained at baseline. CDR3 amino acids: CASSPTGRDNSPLHF. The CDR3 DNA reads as TGTGCCAGCAGCCCCACAGGGCGGGACAATTCACCCCTCCACTTT.